Below, 31 T cell receptor beta chains from the same sample are listed, as sequenced in a study of cytomegalovirus exposure and HLA in healthy donors. The PCR contained 60 Vbeta and 13 Jbeta primers. Sequencing was performed with immunoSEQ multiplex PCR; in TCRdb, only in-frame clones are kept and a portion is missing. The sample has about 140,000 clones, 70% to 85% seen once; the top ten hold roughly 10%. Sample: PBMCs. These receptors were collected from a woman aged 45-65 years in good health and CMV-seropositive.

V is TRBV6-5 and J is TRBJ1-1, with a weak D call TRBD1 (6 bases). CDR1 and CDR2 (germline): MNHEY, SVGAGI. CDR3 length: 14 amino acids. With 5 bases removed from V and 3 bases from J, the gap between germline ends came to 13 bases. The CDR3 region has the DNA TGTGCCAGCAGTCAGACCAGGGGTTACACTGAAGCTTTCTTT. Its translation: CASSQTRGYTEAFF.

This clone was seen a few times. The genes are TRBV28 and TRBJ1-1, with unresolved D. Germline V gives CDR1 MDHEN, CDR2 SYDVKM. This CDR3 has 16 amino acids. V lost 2 bases and J 10 bases, leaving 23 bases between the germline ends. Written as DNA, the CDR3 is TGTGCCAGCAGTTTACGGGTTGGCAGAACCGAACAAGGAGCTTTCTTT. Protein sequence: CASSLRVGRTEQGAFF.

In this sample, this clone turned up a few times. The chain recombines TRBV2 with TRBJ1-2; TRBD1 matches at 8 bases. V lost 6 bases, J lost 2 bases, and 2 bases stayed unmatched. Germline V gene sequence: CDR1 SNHLY, CDR2 FYNNEI. The CDR3 has 13 amino acids. The CDR3 here is CASRGQENYGYTF. As DNA, the CDR3 is TGTGCCAGCAGGGGACAGGAGAACTATGGCTACACCTTC.

This chain joins TRBV6-5 and TRBJ2-7, with a weak D call TRBD2 (5 bases). The V and J ends lost 2 bases and 4 bases respectively, with 12 bases between them. Germline CDR1 reads MNHEY; CDR2 reads SVGAGI. The CDR3 length is 14 residues. CDR3 in amino acids: CASSYRGEGYEQYF. Here the CDR3 DNA reads TGTGCCAGCAGTTACCGGGGAGAGGGTTACGAGCAGTACTTC.

This chain connects TRBV29-1 to TRBJ2-7; D unclear. V dropped 1 base and J dropped 0 bases, with 7 bases sitting between them. The CDR3 length is 13 residues. Germline V gives CDR1 SQVTM, CDR2 ANQGSEA. The CDR3 bases are TGCAGCGTTGAAGGCGGCAACTCCTACGAGCAGTACTTC. It encodes CSVEGGNSYEQYF.

This clone showed up just once. This rearrangement joins TRBV5-1 to TRBJ2-3; 10 nucleotides agree with TRBD2. Trimming removed 4 bases from V and 4 bases from J; junction bases left unmatched: 3. From germline, CDR1 is SGHRS and CDR2 YFSETQ. CDR3 length: 14 amino acids. The chain's CDR3 is CASSATSGPDTQYF. Written as DNA, the CDR3 is TGCGCCAGCAGCGCGACTAGCGGGCCAGATACGCAGTATTTT. The full variable domain, in which reference TRBV5-1 and TRBJ2-3 provide the parts outside the CDR3, is KAGVTQTPRYLIKTRGQQVTLSCSPISGHRSVSWYQQTPGQGLQFLFEYFSETQRNKGNFPGRFSGRQFSNSRSEMNVSTLELGDSALYLCASSATSGPDTQYFGPGTRLTVL.

The rearrangement joins TRBV6-5 to TRBJ2-1; 8 bases line up with TRBD2. The CDR3 runs to 12 residues. Germline V gives CDR1 MNHEY, CDR2 SVGAGI. V was clipped by 6 bases and J by 6 bases; unmatched bases: 1. The CDR3 DNA is TGTGCCAGCAGCGGGACTAGCAATGAGCAGTTCTTC. Its translation: CASSGTSNEQFF.

Notes on this clone: Mismatch with germline at one junction end may stem from a read error. The CDR3 is CSSSLQGARSTEAFF. The CDR3 DNA is TGTTCCAGCAGCTTACAGGGGGCTAGGAGCACTGAAGCTTTCTTT. This chain uses TRBV7-9 with TRBJ1-1; 9 positions match TRBD1. CDR1 and CDR2 (germline): SEHNR, FQNEAQ (reference sequence). The CDR3 length is 15 residues.

V is TRBV6-5 and J is TRBJ1-1; TRBD1 matches at 7 bases. Germline V gene lookup returns CDR1 MNHEY and CDR2 SVGAGI. The CDR3 contains 14 residues. Trimming removed 6 bases from V and 1 base from J; junction bases left unmatched: 5. CDR3 residues: CASRSGTENTEAFF. The CDR3 nucleotides read TGTGCCAGCAGATCCGGGACAGAGAACACTGAAGCTTTCTTT.

This chain uses TRBV28 with TRBJ1-6; 7 bases are a match to TRBD1. This CDR3 spans 16 amino acids. V lost 6 bases, J lost 2 bases, and 7 bases stayed unmatched. Germline V CDR1 and CDR2: MDHEN, SYDVKM. Here the CDR3 reads CASRQGPPPYNSPLHF. CDR3 nucleotide sequence: TGTGCCAGCAGACAGGGGCCTCCTCCCTATAATTCACCCCTCCACTTT. The full variable domain, in which reference TRBV28 and TRBJ1-6 provide the parts outside the CDR3, is DVKVTQSSRYLVKRTGEKVFLECVQDMDHENMFWYRQDPGLGLRLIYFSYDVKMKEKGDIPEGYSVSREKKERFSLILESASTNQTSMYLCASRQGPPPYNSPLHFGNGTRLTVT.

V is TRBV5-1 and J is TRBJ2-7; 9 nucleotides align to TRBD1. The CDR3 is 14 amino acids. The V segment lost 0 bases and the J segment 2 bases; nucleotides outside the gene matches: 0. The V gene's germline CDR1 is SGHRS and CDR2 YFSETQ. The CDR3 protein is CASSLGTGAYEQYF. The CDR3 DNA follows: TGCGCCAGCAGCTTGGGGACAGGGGCCTACGAGCAGTACTTC.

A few counts support this clone. The V and J genes are TRBV13 and TRBJ1-1; the D gene is possibly TRBD1 (6 bases). V was shortened by 5 bases and J by 11 bases, with 15 bases between the two germline ends. This CDR3 is 12 amino acids long. The germline gives CDR1 PRHDT, CDR2 FYEKMQ (reference sequence). The CDR3 region is CASSLQGFEAFF. CDR3 coding DNA: TGTGCCAGCAGCCTACAGGGTTTCGAGGCTTTCTTT.

The chain employs TRBV19 and TRBJ2-3, with 7 bases aligning to TRBD2. CDR1 and CDR2 (germline): LNHDA, SQIVND (reference sequence). Trimming cost V 7 bases and J 2 bases; bases outside gene matches: 12. This CDR3 has 16 amino acids. CDR3 coding DNA: TGTGCCAGTACCTCAGAGGCTAGCGGAACCACAGATACGCAGTATTTT. Translation gives CASTSEASGTTDTQYF.

Concerning this clone: The junction does not match germline at one end; this may be a read error. V and J are TRBV7-9 and TRBJ2-1; D possibly corresponds to TRBD2 (6 bases). Germline V gene data show CDR1 as SEHNR and CDR2 as FQNEAQ (reference sequence). The CDR3 runs 18 residues. CDR3 nucleotides: TGTTCCAGCAGCCTACCCTTTAGACTAGTTTCCTCCTACAATGAGCAGTTCTTC. Translation: CSSSLPFRLVSSYNEQFF.

The chain carries TRBV6-5 and TRBJ2-7; the D gene is possibly TRBD2 (5 bases). Trimming removed 3 bases at V and 0 bases at J, with 12 bases between. Germline V gene data show CDR1 as MNHEY and CDR2 as SVGAGI. The CDR3 has 15 residues. DNA of the CDR3: TGTGCCAGCAGTTATTATGTAGGGAGCTCCTACGAGCAGTACTTC. Encoded protein: CASSYYVGSSYEQYF.

This chain joins TRBV6-5 and TRBJ1-6; weak D call: TRBD1 (5 bases). Germline loops: CDR1 MNHEY, CDR2 SVGAGI. The V end lost 5 bases, the J end lost 7 bases, and 15 bases lay between the germline ends. The length of the CDR3 is 15 residues. The CDR3 nucleotides read TGTGCCAGCAGTGCCGTCGGGGGTAGGAATTCACCCCTCCACTTT. As protein: CASSAVGGRNSPLHF.

The chain combines TRBV6-5 with TRBJ1-1, with TRBD1 as a possible D gene (6 bases). V lost 5 bases and J lost 3, with 16 bases in between. The CDR3 spans 15 residues. The germline V gene encodes CDR1 MNHEY and CDR2 SVGAGI. The CDR3 coding sequence is TGTGCCAGCAGTCCCCGGACAGTGAGCGACACTGAAGCTTTCTTT. Amino acid sequence: CASSPRTVSDTEAFF.

The chain carries TRBV29-1 and TRBJ2-5; tentative D call: TRBD1 (6 bases). Matching the DNA end better, TRBJ2-7 makes the J call doubtful. Looked up from germline, CDR1 is SQVTM and CDR2 is ANQGSEA. CDR3 length equals 13 residues. Here the CDR3 DNA reads TGCAGCTTCAAAAACAGGGTTGACTACGAGCAGTACTTC. Residues: CSFKNRVDYEQYF.

This clone has just one count. The V call is TRBV19, the J call TRBJ2-1; tentative D call: TRBD1 (7 bases). The CDR3 sequence is 15 residues long. V dropped 9 bases and J dropped 6 bases, with 21 bases sitting between them. Germline V CDR1 and CDR2: LNHDA, SQIVND (reference sequence). CDR3 loop: CASDYRGGTLNEQFF. CDR3 nucleotides: TGTGCCAGCGACTACAGGGGAGGTACCCTCAATGAGCAGTTCTTC. Full variable domain (remainder filled in from reference TRBV19 and TRBJ2-1): DGGITQSPKYLFRKEGQNVTLSCEQNLNHDAMYWYRQDPGQGLRLIYYSQIVNDFQKGDIAEGYSVSREKKESFPLTVTSAQKNPTAFYLCASDYRGGTLNEQFFGPGTRLTVL.

This sequence joins TRBV10-3 and TRBJ1-1, with D possibly being TRBD1 (5 bases). Trimming left V 6 bases short and J 5 bases short, with 16 bases between. CDR3 length equals 14 residues. Germline CDR1 ENHRY, CDR2 SYGVKD. The CDR3 DNA reads as TGTGCCATCAGGGGCGGGGGGGGTGGAACTGAAGCTTTCTTT. Its protein is CAIRGGGGGTEAFF.

The gene calls are TRBV29-1 and TRBJ2-1; 10 nucleotides line up with TRBD1. The CDR3 contains 14 residues. Per germline, CDR1 SQVTM and CDR2 ANQGSEA. The V gene end was trimmed by 4 bases and the J gene end by 4 bases; junction bases not matched to a gene: 4. In DNA, the CDR3 is TGCAGCGTTGCATGGGACAGGGGTTACAATGAGCAGTTCTTC. Its translation: CSVAWDRGYNEQFF.

This chain links TRBV7-9 with TRBJ2-1; 15 nucleotides align to TRBD2. V trimming: 4 bases; J trimming: 0 bases; junction bases outside the gene matches: 4. The CDR3 is made up of 18 amino acids. From germline, CDR1 is SEHNR and CDR2 FQNEAQ (reference sequence). In DNA form, the CDR3 reads TGTGCCAGCAGCTGGGGGACTAGCGGGGGGAGCTCCTACAATGAGCAGTTCTTC. This translates into CASSWGTSGGSSYNEQFF.

This clone was observed once. The V and J genes are TRBV9 and TRBJ2-1; TRBD2 matches 8 bases. This CDR3 spans 15 amino acids. Germline lookup yields CDR1 SGDLS and CDR2 YYNGEE. The V segment lost 4 bases and the J segment 4 bases; nucleotides outside the gene matches: 7. CDR3 DNA sequence: TGTGCCAGCAGCCCCGGCGGGGGGATGTACAATGAGCAGTTCTTC. Encoded protein: CASSPGGGMYNEQFF.

With regard to this clone: Distinct nucleotide sequences in the sample also encode this CDR3. This chain links TRBV5-1 with TRBJ2-3; perhaps TRBD2 as D (5 bases). The germline gives CDR1 SGHRS, CDR2 YFSETQ. The V end lost 4 bases, the J end lost 1 base, and 13 bases lay between the germline ends. The CDR3 loop spans 15 amino acids. The CDR3 protein is CASSPLDGGTDTQYF. The CDR3 bases are TGCGCCAGCAGCCCCCTAGACGGGGGCACAGATACGCAGTATTTT.

This chain connects TRBV28 to TRBJ1-2, with 8 nucleotides matching TRBD1. This CDR3 is 12 amino acids long. Germline values: CDR1 MDHEN, CDR2 SYDVKM. The V gene end was trimmed by 6 bases and the J gene end by 9 bases; junction bases not matched to a gene: 6. CDR3: CASSWTGYSYTF. CDR3 DNA sequence: TGTGCCAGCAGCTGGACAGGGTACAGCTACACCTTC.

DNA for the CDR3: TGTGCCAGCAGCTTAGAGGTGGGGCGTAGCACAGATACGCAGTATTTT. Protein: CASSLEVGRSTDTQYF. This chain connects TRBV7-2 to TRBJ2-3; maybe TRBD1 (5 bases). V was pared by 1 base and J by 0 bases, with 11 bases between. Germline assignment: CDR1 SGHTA and CDR2 FQGNSA. The CDR3 runs to 16 residues. Full variable domain (rest looked up from reference TRBV7-2 and TRBJ2-3): GAGVSQSPSNKVTEKGKDVELRCDPISGHTALYWYRQSLGQGLEFLIYFQGNSAPDKSGLPSDRFSAERTGGSVSTLTIQRTQQEDSAVYLCASSLEVGRSTDTQYFGPGTRLTVL.

This rearrangement joins TRBV7-9 to TRBJ1-4; TRBD1 agrees at 7 bases. The CDR3 is 18 amino acids. Germline loops: CDR1 SEHNR, CDR2 FQNEAQ (reference sequence). Trimming removed 0 bases from V and 1 base from J; junction bases left unmatched: 8. CDR3 protein: CASSLAIVQGQTNEKLFF. The CDR3 nucleotides read TGTGCCAGCAGCTTAGCGATTGTACAGGGGCAAACTAATGAAAAACTGTTTTTT.

The chain recombines TRBV14 with TRBJ1-2; the D gene is possibly TRBD1 (5 bases). Germline V gene sequence: CDR1 SGHDN, CDR2 FVKESK. There are 15 residues in the CDR3. The V gene lost 4 bases and the J gene lost 7 bases, with 19 bases spanning the gap. CDR3 in DNA: TGTGCCAGCAGCCCAGAGGGGCCCCGGTGGAGTGGCTACACCTTC. Amino acid sequence: CASSPEGPRWSGYTF.

The chain carries TRBV4-1 and TRBJ1-2, with TRBD1 as a possible D gene (5 bases). The CDR3 covers 16 residues. V dropped 0 bases and J dropped 3 bases, with 14 bases sitting between them. The germline V gene encodes CDR1 MGHRA and CDR2 YSYEKL. The CDR3 region has the DNA TGCGCCAGCAGCCAAGAAGGTACGACAGACTACTATGGCTACACCTTC. This translates into CASSQEGTTDYYGYTF.

About this clone itself: The sample holds other DNA sequences that translate to the same CDR3. The chain carries TRBV5-1 and TRBJ1-1; D is ambiguous. The germline CDR1 and CDR2 sequences are SGHRS and YFSETQ. The CDR3 has 13 amino acids. V was shortened by 0 bases and J by 1 base, with 4 bases between the two germline ends. The CDR3 DNA sequence: TGCGCCAGCAGCTTGGGGGCGAACACTGAAGCTTTCTTT. Amino acid sequence: CASSLGANTEAFF.

The chain carries TRBV6-5 and TRBJ2-5, with D perhaps matching TRBD1 (5 bases). Trimming took 6 bases from V and 4 from J, leaving 18 bases between them. Looked up from germline, CDR1 is MNHEY and CDR2 is SVGAGI. There are 15 residues in the CDR3. CDR3: CASRPTDGARETQYF. CDR3 nucleotides: TGTGCCAGCAGACCCACTGATGGGGCCCGAGAGACCCAGTACTTC.